These T cell receptor beta chains were read from a single sample in a study of OX40 agonist ivuxolimab in advanced cancers. The table came from immunoSEQ multiplex PCR; TCRdb's copy has only in-frame clones and leaves some out. The sample contains 50,000 to 75,000 clones, roughly 80% of which appear only once. Sample: CD4+ or CD8+ T cells sorted from blood, taken in a trial of the OX40 agonist ivuxolimab. Receptors originate from an adult with an advanced solid tumor such as melanoma, head and neck, liver or kidney cancer. Both conserved end residues are part of each CDR3. Each record gives: D gene, clone size, J gene, V gene, CDR3 DNA, CDR3 protein. A D gene is named only where the DNA matches it firmly. Clone sizes are given selectively: once, few, many, or a class where the clone is expanded.

>NA|few|TRBJ1-2|TRBV28
TGTGCCAGCAGTACCTGGTCCCCGGGCTATGGCTACACCTTC
CASSTWSPGYGYTF
>NA|NA|TRBJ2-3|TRBV7-3
TGTGCCAGCAGCTTAATCGGACTACCAAACACAGATACGCAGTATTTT
CASSLIGLPNTDTQYF
>TRBD1|NA|TRBJ1-5|TRBV27
TGTGCCAGCAGTCGTCGAGGGGGCGACAATCAGCCCCAGCATTTT
CASSRRGGDNQPQHF
>TRBD2|NA|TRBJ2-3|TRBV25-1
TGTGCCAGCAGTGAAGGCCCGTGGCGGGGGAAAACAGATACGCAGTATTTT
CASSEGPWRGKTDTQYF
>NA|few|TRBJ1-2|TRBV5-4
TGTGCCAGCAGCTTGAAGCTTAGGGTGGATTATGGCTACACCTTC
CASSLKLRVDYGYTF
>TRBD1|NA|TRBJ2-5|TRBV6-6
TGTGCCAGCAGTTACTCCTACAGGGGGCAACAAGAGACCCAGTACTTC
CASSYSYRGQQETQYF
>NA|NA|TRBJ1-5|TRBV19
TGTGCCAGTATAGGGGGGCTCGGGCAGCCCCAGCATTTT
CASIGGLGQPQHF
>NA|NA|TRBJ1-2|TRBV28
TGTGCCAGCAGCCCGGGTAGATATGGCTACACCTTC
CASSPGRYGYTF
>TRBD1|NA|TRBJ2-1|TRBV11-1
TGTGCCAGCAGCTTAACTGGACAGGGCGGGAATGAGCAGTTCTTC
CASSLTGQGGNEQFF
>TRBD1|NA|TRBJ1-1|TRBV7-9
TGTGCCAGCAGTACAGGGGAAACTGAAGCTTTCTTT
CASSTGETEAFF
>NA|NA|TRBJ2-5|TRBV5-1
TGCGCCAGCAGCTTTCCCGGGGGCGAGACCCAGTACTTC
CASSFPGGETQYF
>TRBD1|NA|TRBJ2-7|TRBV19
TGTGCCAGTAGTATGACAGGGAAAAGCTACGAGCAGTACTTC
CASSMTGKSYEQYF
>NA|medium-sized|TRBJ1-2|TRBV29-1
TGCAGCGTTGAAGGGACCGCGGGCGGGAGCTACACCTTC
CSVEGTAGGSYTF
>NA|NA|TRBJ2-1|TRBV9
TGTGCCAGCAGCGTAGTTGTGACGAGCTCCTACAATGAGCAGTTCTTC
CASSVVVTSSYNEQFF
>NA|NA|TRBJ1-2|TRBV7-3
TGTGCCAGCAGCGCCGAGAGCGAGGGTGGCTACACCTTC
CASSAESEGGYTF
>NA|NA|TRBJ1-1|TRBV6-6
TGTGCCAGCAGTTACCCCGGGGTTGGGAAGAACACTGAAGCTTTCTTT
CASSYPGVGKNTEAFF
>NA|NA|TRBJ1-2|TRBV6-1
TGTGCCAGCAGTTATTCGGGACAAGAGGGCTACACCTTC
CASSYSGQEGYTF
>NA|NA|TRBJ2-2|TRBV5-8
TGTGCCAGCAGCTTGGACTCCGCGAACACCGGGGAGCTGTTTTTT
CASSLDSANTGELFF
>NA|NA|TRBJ2-3|TRBV5-1
TGCGCCAGCAGCTTGCGGTTAGGCACAGATACGCAGTATTTT
CASSLRLGTDTQYF
>TRBD1|NA|TRBJ2-5|TRBV7-8
TGTGCCAGCAGCCCTCAGACAGGGACAGAGACCCAGTACTTC
CASSPQTGTETQYF
>NA|NA|TRBJ1-1|TRBV5-1
TGCGCCAGCAGCTTTTTGGCGAACACTGAAGCTTTCTTT
CASSFLANTEAFF
>TRBD1|NA|TRBJ1-1|TRBV18
TGTGCCAGCTCACCACCTACAGGGACAGCAAACCGGGCGGGCACTGAAGCTTTCTTT
CASSPPTGTANRAGTEAFF
>NA|NA|TRBJ2-5|TRBV5-1
TGCGCCAGCGGCATCCCGGGCCGGACGACGGAGACCCAGTACTTC
CASGIPGRTTETQYF
>TRBD2|once|TRBJ2-1|TRBV5-1
TGCGCCAGCAGCTTCGGGGGGAATACCTACAATGAGCAGTTCTTC
CASSFGGNTYNEQFF
>TRBD2|once|TRBJ2-7|TRBV7-2
TGTGCCAGCAGCTTAGCGGTCGGTAGCGGGAGTTCCTACGAGCAGTACTTC
CASSLAVGSGSSYEQYF
>NA|NA|TRBJ2-7|TRBV5-1
TGCGCCAGCAGCTTGGGGTCAGGTGCGTACGAGCAGTACTTC
CASSLGSGAYEQYF
>NA|once|TRBJ2-2|TRBV19
TGTGCCAGTAGTATCCCAGGGCGAAACACCGGGGAGCTGTTTTTT
CASSIPGRNTGELFF
>NA|NA|TRBJ1-6|TRBV6-5
TGTGCCAGCAGTTACGACGAGGGGTTATCGGGTTCACCCCTCCACTTT
CASSYDEGLSGSPLHF
>TRBD2|few|TRBJ2-3|TRBV9
TGTGCCAGCAGCGTAGGGACGGGAGGTAATACAGATACGCAGTATTTT
CASSVGTGGNTDTQYF
>TRBD1|NA|TRBJ2-7|TRBV2
TGTGCCAGCAGTGAAGGGACAGGGTACTCAGAGCAGTACTTC
CASSEGTGYSEQYF
>TRBD2|once|TRBJ2-5|TRBV5-6
TGTGCCAGCAGCAAGGTGACTAGCGGACAAGAGACCCAGTACTTC
CASSKVTSGQETQYF
>NA|few|TRBJ2-7|TRBV10-3
TGTGCCATCAGTGAGTCCAAACCGCAGTACTTC
CAISESKPQYF
>NA|NA|TRBJ2-6|TRBV2
TGTGCCAGCCTCCGAGATGGGGCCAACGTCCTGACTTTC
CASLRDGANVLTF
>NA|NA|TRBJ2-3|TRBV4-1
TGCGCCAGCAGTCCTACGCATCCAGGGGACACAGATACGCAGTATTTT
CASSPTHPGDTDTQYF
>NA|NA|TRBJ2-2|TRBV28
TGTGCCAGCAGTTTATTTGGACAGGGACTAATGAACACCGGGGAGCTGTTTTTT
CASSLFGQGLMNTGELFF
>NA|NA|TRBJ2-3|TRBV19
TGTGCCAGTAGTTCGCTAGCAGGGGCAGATACGCAGTATTTT
CASSSLAGADTQYF
>NA|NA|TRBJ1-1|TRBV28
TGTGCCACCGAGATCCTAACAGACTGGAACACTGAAGCTTTCTTT
CATEILTDWNTEAFF
>TRBD1|NA|TRBJ2-5|TRBV4-1
TGCGCCAGCAGCCTACTTACCGGGACAGGAAATGGCCAAGAGACCCAGTACTTC
CASSLLTGTGNGQETQYF
>TRBD2|NA|TRBJ2-5|TRBV7-9
TGTGCCAGCAGCTTAGCCTGGACTAGCGGACAAGAGACCCAGTACTTC
CASSLAWTSGQETQYF
>NA|once|TRBJ2-1|TRBV28
TGTGCCAGCAGTTTATTGGGGGCCGAGGGTGAGCAGTTCTTC
CASSLLGAEGEQFF
>NA|few|TRBJ2-1|TRBV27
TGTGCCAGCAGATTCCCGGGAAGAGCGAATGAGCAGTTCTTC
CASRFPGRANEQFF
>TRBD2|NA|TRBJ2-7|TRBV5-1
TGCGCCAGTCAAAGCGGGAACTCCTACGAGCAGTACTTC
CASQSGNSYEQYF
>NA|once|TRBJ1-5|TRBV19
TGTGCCAGCATGAAGGCAGGGAGGGGCAATCAGCCCCAGCATTTT
CASMKAGRGNQPQHF
>NA|NA|TRBJ2-1|TRBV19
TGTGCCAGTAGTATCGGGGGGCTCAATGAGCAGTTCTTC
CASSIGGLNEQFF
>NA|NA|TRBJ2-7|TRBV5-8
TGTGCCAGCAGCTTGTACCCGGAGGGAGGCTACGAGCAGTACTTC
CASSLYPEGGYEQYF
>NA|NA|TRBJ1-3|TRBV29-1
TGCAGCGTTGAAGATCACAGGCACTCTGGAAACACCATATATTTT
CSVEDHRHSGNTIYF
>NA|NA|TRBJ2-7|TRBV5-6
TGTGCCAGCAGCTCCCCTGCAGTGGCCGAGCAGTACTTC
CASSSPAVAEQYF
>NA|NA|TRBJ1-3|TRBV5-4
TGTGCCAGCAGCTTCGAGGTCTCTGGAAACACCATATATTTT
CASSFEVSGNTIYF
>NA|once|TRBJ1-6|TRBV30
TGTGCCTGGAGTGAACAGGGCGGGTATAATTCACCCCTCCACTTT
CAWSEQGGYNSPLHF
>NA|once|TRBJ1-5|TRBV18
TGTGCCAGCTCATCCGTTACAGGCGTAGTTCTGGATCAGCCCCAGCATTTT
CASSSVTGVVLDQPQHF
>NA|NA|TRBJ1-5|TRBV27
TGTGCCAGCAGTTTATCAGGCAATCAGCCCCAGCATTTT
CASSLSGNQPQHF
>NA|NA|TRBJ2-6|TRBV5-1
TGCGCCAGCAGCAGGCTATCGGCGTCTGGGGCCAACGTCCTGACTTTC
CASSRLSASGANVLTF
>TRBD1|once|TRBJ2-2|TRBV29-1
TGCAGCGTTTTGGATCGCACCCGGACAGGGTTTCCCGGGGAGCTGTTTTTT
CSVLDRTRTGFPGELFF
>NA|NA|TRBJ2-1|TRBV18
TGTGCCAGCTCACTCGACTACGAGCAGTTCTTC
CASSLDYEQFF
>TRBD2|NA|TRBJ2-1|TRBV11-1
TGTGCCAGCAGCCTTACGACTAGCGGGAGAAGGTATGAGCAGTTCTTC
CASSLTTSGRRYEQFF
>NA|NA|TRBJ2-2|TRBV7-9
TGTGCCGAGGGGAGAACCGGGGAGCTGTTTTTT
CAEGRTGELFF
>TRBD1|few|TRBJ1-5|TRBV18
TGTGCCAGCTCACTAGAACAGGGGGCGGAGGCGCCCCAGCATTTT
CASSLEQGAEAPQHF
>NA|NA|TRBJ2-7|TRBV28
TGTGCCAGCAGTTTAGACACATCCTACGAGCAGTACTTC
CASSLDTSYEQYF
>NA|NA|TRBJ2-7|TRBV20-1
TGCAGTGCAGGGGACCACTACGAGCAGTACTTC
CSAGDHYEQYF
>NA|NA|TRBJ2-3|TRBV30
TGTGCCTGGAGTGGGCAATATGCGGATACGCAGTATTTT
CAWSGQYADTQYF